A single T cell receptor (beta chain) is shown here with its context. The patients with Susac syndrome satisfied recently defined diagnostic criteria for either definite or probable disease. The data were taken from a study of CD8 T cells in Susac syndrome. About the study: The sequenced Susac syndrome patients included more than five who had clinically active disease and under ten who were in remission.

The V end lost 4 bases, the J end lost 3 bases, and 10 bases lay between the germline ends. CDR3 length: 13 amino acids. Per the germline V gene, CDR1 is SGHDT and CDR2 is YYEEEE. The authors reverse transcribed roughly 0.5 to 1 ug RNA with random hexamers. The CDR3 of TCR beta was amplified by immunoSEQ multiplex PCR across 54 Vbeta and 13 Jbeta. Using its own MiXCR run on the immunoSEQ multiplex PCR reads, TCRdb lists one record per CDR3 protein. The repertoire holds approximately 210,000 distinct CDR3 sequences, with about 94% as singletons. The chain links TRBV5-6 to TRBJ1-1; D is perhaps TRBD1 (5 bases). The source material was CD4+ T cells from PBMCs. The clonotype was recovered from a human donor with Susac syndrome. Written as DNA, the CDR3 is TGTGCCAGCAGCCCGGAGGGGTACACTGAAGCTTTCTTT. Amino acid sequence: CASSPEGYTEAFF.